This TCR beta chain derives from a study of cytomegalovirus exposure and HLA in healthy donors. CDR3 length: 14 residues. The ends were cut back, 3 bases at V and 8 bases at J, with 15 bases in the middle. The germline gives CDR1 SGHRS, CDR2 YFSETQ. Both 60 Vbeta primers and 13 Jbeta primers went into the PCR. Assay: immunoSEQ multiplex PCR; the TCRdb copy retains only in-frame clones and omits some. This table holds 85,000 to 130,000 clones, about three quarters found once. The source is a male donor in good health and CMV-seropositive. The chain couples TRBV5-1 to TRBJ2-1; D not certain. The sequencing sample was made of PBMCs. This CDR3 reads CASSSNAGTDEQFF. The CDR3 nucleotides are TGCGCCAGCAGCTCTAATGCAGGAACCGATGAGCAGTTCTTC. The entire variable domain, with the rest obtained from reference TRBV5-1 and TRBJ2-1, is as follows: KAGVTQTPRYLIKTRGQQVTLSCSPISGHRSVSWYQQTPGQGLQFLFEYFSETQRNKGNFPGRFSGRQFSNSRSEMNVSTLELGDSALYLCASSSNAGTDEQFFGPGTRLTVL.